The source of this T cell receptor (beta chain) is a study of blood T cells in healthy people across ages. Notes on the study in general: Estimated diversity across one million T cells was deemed an underestimate. Changes in expanded clonotypes were possibly confounded, as the CMV status of donors was unknown.

A J-beta primer mix and a sample-barcoded 5' primer were used in a second PCR of about 7 to 12 cycles. TCRdb ran MiXCR on the 5' RACE reads and lists one entry per CDR3 protein. Seen here are 890,000 or so distinct CDR3 sequences, around 62% observed once, and the top ten hold approximately 30%. As regards this clonotype: The antigen is undetermined.

The authors isolated at least 6 million PBMCs per sample. The sequence was obtained from a man in his thirties or forties in good health. The sequencing input was blood.

The DNA of the CDR3 is TGTGCCAGCAGCCCAGGGACTAGCGGGGGGTTAAAACGTGACGAGCAGTACTTC. The encoded protein is CASSPGTSGGLKRDEQYF. The V and J genes are TRBV7-6 and TRBJ2-7; 15 bases align to TRBD2. The CDR3 is made up of 18 amino acids. Germline assignment: CDR1 SGHVS and CDR2 FNYEAQ. V dropped 5 bases and J dropped 5; count of bases not matched to a gene: 13.